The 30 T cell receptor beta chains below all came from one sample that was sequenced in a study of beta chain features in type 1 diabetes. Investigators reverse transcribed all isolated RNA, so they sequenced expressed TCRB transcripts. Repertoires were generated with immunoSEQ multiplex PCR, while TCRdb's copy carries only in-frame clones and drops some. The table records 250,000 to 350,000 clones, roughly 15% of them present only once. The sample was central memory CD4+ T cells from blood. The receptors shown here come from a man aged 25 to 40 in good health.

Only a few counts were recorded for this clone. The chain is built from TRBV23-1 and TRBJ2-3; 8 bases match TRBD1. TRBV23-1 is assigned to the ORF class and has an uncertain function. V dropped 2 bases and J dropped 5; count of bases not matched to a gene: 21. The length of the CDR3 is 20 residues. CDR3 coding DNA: TGCGCCAGCAGTCAACCCCCCCGGTTGTTTGGGACAGGCTTAGGAGATACGCAGTATTTT. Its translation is CASSQPPRLFGTGLGDTQYF.

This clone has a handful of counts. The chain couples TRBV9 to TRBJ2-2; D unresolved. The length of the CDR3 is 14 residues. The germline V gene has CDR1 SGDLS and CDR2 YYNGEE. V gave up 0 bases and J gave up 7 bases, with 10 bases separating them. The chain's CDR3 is CASSVVASGGELFF. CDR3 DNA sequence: TGTGCCAGCAGCGTAGTAGCCTCAGGCGGGGAGCTGTTTTTT.

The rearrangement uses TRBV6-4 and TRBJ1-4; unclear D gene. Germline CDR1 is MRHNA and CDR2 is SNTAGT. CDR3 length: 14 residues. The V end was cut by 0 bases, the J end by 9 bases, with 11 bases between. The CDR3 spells CASSDSAGTKKLFF. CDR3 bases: TGTGCCAGCAGTGACTCAGCCGGAACCAAAAAACTGTTTTTT.

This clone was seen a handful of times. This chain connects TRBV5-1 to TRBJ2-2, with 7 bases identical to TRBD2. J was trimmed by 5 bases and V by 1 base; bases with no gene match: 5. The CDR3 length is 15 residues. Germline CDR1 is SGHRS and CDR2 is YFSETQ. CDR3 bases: TGCGCCAGCAGCTTGACTAGCGACTTTACCGGGGAGCTGTTTTTT. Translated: CASSLTSDFTGELFF.

The CDR3: CASSSNQETQYF. DNA of the CDR3: TGTGCCAGCAGCTCCAACCAAGAGACCCAGTACTTC. This chain connects TRBV7-2 to TRBJ2-5; D unresolved. CDR3 length: 12 residues. V was shortened by 4 bases and J by 0 bases, with 3 bases between the two germline ends. The germline CDR1 and CDR2 sequences are SGHTA and FQGNSA.

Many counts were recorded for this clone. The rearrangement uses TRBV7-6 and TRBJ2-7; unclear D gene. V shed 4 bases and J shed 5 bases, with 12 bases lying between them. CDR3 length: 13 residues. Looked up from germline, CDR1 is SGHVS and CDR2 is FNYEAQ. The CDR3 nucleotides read TGTGCCAGCAGCTCGACTGGCAGCCACGAGCAGTACTTC. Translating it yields CASSSTGSHEQYF. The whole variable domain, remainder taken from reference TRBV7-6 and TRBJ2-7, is GAGVSQSPRYKVTKRGQDVALRCDPISGHVSLYWYRQALGQGPEFLTYFNYEAQQDKSGLPNDRFSAERPEGSISTLTIQRTEQRDSAMYRCASSSTGSHEQYFGPGTRLTVT.

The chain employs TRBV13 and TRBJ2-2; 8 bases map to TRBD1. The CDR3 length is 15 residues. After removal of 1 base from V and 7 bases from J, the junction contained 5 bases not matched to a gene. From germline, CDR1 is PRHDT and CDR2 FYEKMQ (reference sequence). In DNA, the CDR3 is TGTGCCAGCAGCTTAGCCAGGGGGCGCGGCGGGGAGCTGTTTTTT. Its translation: CASSLARGRGGELFF. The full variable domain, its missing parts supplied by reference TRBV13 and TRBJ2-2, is AAGVIQSPRHLIKEKRETATLKCYPIPRHDTVYWYQQGPGQDPQFLISFYEKMQSDKGSIPDRFSAQQFSDYHSELNMSSLELGDSALYFCASSLARGRGGELFFGEGSRLTVL.

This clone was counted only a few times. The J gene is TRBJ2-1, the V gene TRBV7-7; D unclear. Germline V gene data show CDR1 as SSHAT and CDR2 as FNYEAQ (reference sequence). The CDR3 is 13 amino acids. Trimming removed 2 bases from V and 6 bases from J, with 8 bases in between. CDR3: CASSLNIRNEQFF. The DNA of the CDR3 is TGTGCCAGCAGCTTAAACATCCGCAATGAGCAGTTCTTC.

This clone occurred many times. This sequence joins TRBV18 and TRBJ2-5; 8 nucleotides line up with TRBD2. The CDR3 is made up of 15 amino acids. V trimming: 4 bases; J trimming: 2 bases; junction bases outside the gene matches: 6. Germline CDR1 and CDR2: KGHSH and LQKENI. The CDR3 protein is CASSLTGGRQETQYF. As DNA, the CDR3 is TGTGCCAGCTCACTAACGGGAGGGCGGCAAGAGACCCAGTACTTC.

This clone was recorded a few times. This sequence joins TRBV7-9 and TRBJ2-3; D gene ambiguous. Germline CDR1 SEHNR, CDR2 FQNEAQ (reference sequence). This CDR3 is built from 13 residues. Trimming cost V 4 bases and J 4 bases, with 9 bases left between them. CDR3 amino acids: CASSSTLADTQYF. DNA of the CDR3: TGTGCCAGCAGCTCAACCCTAGCAGATACGCAGTATTTT. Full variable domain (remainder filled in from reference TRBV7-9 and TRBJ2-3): DTGVSQNPRHKITKRGQNVTFRCDPISEHNRLYWYRQTLGQGPEFLTYFQNEAQLEKSRLLSDRFSAERPKGSFSTLEIQRTEQGDSAMYLCASSSTLADTQYFGPGTRLTVL.

CDR3 protein: CASSFERNQPQHF. As DNA, the CDR3 is TGTGCCAGCAGTTTCGAGAGGAATCAGCCCCAGCATTTT. The J gene is TRBJ1-5, the V gene TRBV27; no reliable D call. Germline lookup yields CDR1 MNHEY and CDR2 SMNVEV (reference sequence). Trimming shortened V by 3 bases and J by 4 bases, and 7 bases separated the two germline ends. The CDR3 is 13 amino acids.

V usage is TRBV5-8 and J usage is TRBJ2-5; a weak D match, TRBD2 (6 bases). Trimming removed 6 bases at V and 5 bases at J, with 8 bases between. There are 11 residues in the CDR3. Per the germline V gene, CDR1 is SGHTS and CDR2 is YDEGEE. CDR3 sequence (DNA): TGTGCCAGCAACCGGGGGGAGACCCAGTACTTC. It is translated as CASNRGETQYF.

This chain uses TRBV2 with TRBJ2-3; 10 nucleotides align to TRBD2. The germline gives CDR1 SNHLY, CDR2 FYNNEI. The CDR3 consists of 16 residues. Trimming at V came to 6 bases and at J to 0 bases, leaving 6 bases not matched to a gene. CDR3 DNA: TGTGCCAGCAGAAGGGCTAGCGGGGGCAGCACAGATACGCAGTATTTT. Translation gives CASRRASGGSTDTQYF. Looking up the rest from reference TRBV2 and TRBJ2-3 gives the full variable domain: EPEVTQTPSHQVTQMGQEVILRCVPISNHLYFYWYRQILGQKVEFLVSFYNNEISEKSEIFDDQFSVERPDGSNFTLKIRSTKLEDSAMYFCASRRASGGSTDTQYFGPGTRLTVL.

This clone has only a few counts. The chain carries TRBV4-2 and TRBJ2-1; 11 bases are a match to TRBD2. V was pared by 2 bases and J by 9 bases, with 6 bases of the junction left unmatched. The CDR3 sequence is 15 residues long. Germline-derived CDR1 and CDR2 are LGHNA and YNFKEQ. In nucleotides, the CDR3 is TGTGCCAGCAGCCAACCGGGACTAGCGGTTCGTGAGCAGTTCTTC. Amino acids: CASSQPGLAVREQFF.

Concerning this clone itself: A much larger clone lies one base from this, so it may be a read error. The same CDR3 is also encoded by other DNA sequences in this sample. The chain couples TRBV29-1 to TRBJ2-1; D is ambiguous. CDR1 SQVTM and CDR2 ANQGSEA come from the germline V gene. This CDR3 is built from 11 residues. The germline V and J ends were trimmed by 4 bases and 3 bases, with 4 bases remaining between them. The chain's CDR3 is CSVGLYNEQFF. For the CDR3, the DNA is TGCAGCGTTGGACTCTACAATGAGCAGTTCTTC.

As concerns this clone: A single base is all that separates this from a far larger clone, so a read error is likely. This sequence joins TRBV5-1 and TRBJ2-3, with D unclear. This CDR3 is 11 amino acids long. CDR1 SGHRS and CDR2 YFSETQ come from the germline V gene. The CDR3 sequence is CGSSLGDTQYF. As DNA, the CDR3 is TGCGGCAGCAGCTTGGGAGATACGCAGTATTTT.

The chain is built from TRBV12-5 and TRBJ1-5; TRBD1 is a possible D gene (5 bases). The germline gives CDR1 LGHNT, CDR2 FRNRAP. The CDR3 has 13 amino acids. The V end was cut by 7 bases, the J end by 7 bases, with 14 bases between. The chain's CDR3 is CASVLQAGQPQHF. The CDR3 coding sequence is TGTGCTAGTGTGTTACAGGCAGGGCAGCCCCAGCATTTT.

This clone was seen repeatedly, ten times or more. CDR3 region: CASKTSYNEQFF. CDR3 in DNA: TGTGCCAGCAAAACCTCCTACAATGAGCAGTTCTTC. The chain joins TRBV28 to TRBJ2-1; D gene uncertain. V gave up 7 bases and J gave up 0 bases, with 4 bases separating them. Germline values: CDR1 MDHEN, CDR2 SYDVKM. The CDR3 is made up of 12 amino acids. Supplemented by reference TRBV28 and TRBJ2-1, the full variable domain reads DVKVTQSSRYLVKRTGEKVFLECVQDMDHENMFWYRQDPGLGLRLIYFSYDVKMKEKGDIPEGYSVSREKKERFSLILESASTNQTSMYLCASKTSYNEQFFGPGTRLTVL.

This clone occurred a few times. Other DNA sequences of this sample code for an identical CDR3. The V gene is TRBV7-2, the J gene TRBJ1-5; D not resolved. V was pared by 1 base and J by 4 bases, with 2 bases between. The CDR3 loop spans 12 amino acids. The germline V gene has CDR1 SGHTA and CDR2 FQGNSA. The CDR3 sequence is CASSLDNQPQHF. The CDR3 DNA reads TGTGCCAGCAGCTTAGATAATCAGCCCCAGCATTTT.

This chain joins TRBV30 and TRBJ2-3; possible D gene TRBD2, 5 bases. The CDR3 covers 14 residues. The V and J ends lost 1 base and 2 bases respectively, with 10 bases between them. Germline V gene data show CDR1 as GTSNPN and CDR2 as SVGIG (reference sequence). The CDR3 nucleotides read TGTGCCTGGAGTGGCCACCGGGACACAGATACGCAGTATTTT. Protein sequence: CAWSGHRDTDTQYF.

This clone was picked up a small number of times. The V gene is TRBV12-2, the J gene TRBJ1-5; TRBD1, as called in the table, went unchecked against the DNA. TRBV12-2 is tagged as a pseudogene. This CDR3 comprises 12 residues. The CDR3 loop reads CASRSINQPQHF. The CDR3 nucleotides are TGTGCAAGTCGCTCCATCAATCAGCCCCAGCATTTT.

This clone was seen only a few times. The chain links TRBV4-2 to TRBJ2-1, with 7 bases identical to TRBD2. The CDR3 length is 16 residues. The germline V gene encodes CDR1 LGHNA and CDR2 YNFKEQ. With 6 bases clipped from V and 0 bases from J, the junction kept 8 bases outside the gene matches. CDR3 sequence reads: CASRPAGRTSYNEQFF. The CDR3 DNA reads TGTGCCAGCAGGCCGGCCGGGAGGACCTCCTACAATGAGCAGTTCTTC.

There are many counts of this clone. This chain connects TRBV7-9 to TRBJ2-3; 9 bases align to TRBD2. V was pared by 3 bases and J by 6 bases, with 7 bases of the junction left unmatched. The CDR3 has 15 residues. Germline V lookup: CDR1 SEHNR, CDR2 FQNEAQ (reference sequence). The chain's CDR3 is CASSLTSGWVDTQYF. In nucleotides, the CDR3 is TGTGCCAGCAGCTTGACTAGCGGTTGGGTCGATACGCAGTATTTT.

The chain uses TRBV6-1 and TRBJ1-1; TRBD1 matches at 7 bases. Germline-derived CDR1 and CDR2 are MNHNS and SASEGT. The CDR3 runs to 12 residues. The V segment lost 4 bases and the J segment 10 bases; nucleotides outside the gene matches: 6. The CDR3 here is CASSADRVGAFF. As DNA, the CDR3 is TGTGCCAGCAGTGCAGACAGGGTAGGAGCTTTCTTT.

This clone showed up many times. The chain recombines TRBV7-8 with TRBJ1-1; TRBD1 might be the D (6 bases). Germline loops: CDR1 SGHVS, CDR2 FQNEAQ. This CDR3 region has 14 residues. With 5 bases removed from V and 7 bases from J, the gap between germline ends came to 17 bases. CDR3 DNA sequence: TGTGCCAGCAGCAAAGGACAGACCCCGAATGAAGCTTTCTTT. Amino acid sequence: CASSKGQTPNEAFF. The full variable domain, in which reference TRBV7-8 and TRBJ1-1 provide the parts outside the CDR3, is GAGVSQSPRYKVAKRGQDVALRCDPISGHVSLFWYQQALGQGPEFLTYFQNEAQLDKSGLPSDRFFAERPEGSVSTLKIQRTQQEDSAVYLCASSKGQTPNEAFFGQGTRLTVV.

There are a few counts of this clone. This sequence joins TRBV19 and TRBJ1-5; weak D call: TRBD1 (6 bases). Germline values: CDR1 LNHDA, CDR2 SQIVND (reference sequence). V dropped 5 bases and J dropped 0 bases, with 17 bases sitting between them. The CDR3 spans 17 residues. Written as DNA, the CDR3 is TGTGCCAGTAGTGATGCCGGGACACCTATTAGCAATCAGCCCCAGCATTTT. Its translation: CASSDAGTPISNQPQHF.

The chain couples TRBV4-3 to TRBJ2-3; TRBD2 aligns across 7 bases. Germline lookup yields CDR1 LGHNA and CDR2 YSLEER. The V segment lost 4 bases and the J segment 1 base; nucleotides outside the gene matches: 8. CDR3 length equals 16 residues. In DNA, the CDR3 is TGCGCCAGCAGCCCAAGTAAGGCGGGGGGCACAGATACGCAGTATTTT. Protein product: CASSPSKAGGTDTQYF.

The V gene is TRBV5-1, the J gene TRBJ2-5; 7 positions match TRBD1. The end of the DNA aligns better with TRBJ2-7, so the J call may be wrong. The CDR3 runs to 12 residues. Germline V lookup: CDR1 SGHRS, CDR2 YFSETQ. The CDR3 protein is CASSSGGYEQYF. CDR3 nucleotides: TGCGCCAGCAGCTCAGGGGGCTACGAGCAGTACTTC.

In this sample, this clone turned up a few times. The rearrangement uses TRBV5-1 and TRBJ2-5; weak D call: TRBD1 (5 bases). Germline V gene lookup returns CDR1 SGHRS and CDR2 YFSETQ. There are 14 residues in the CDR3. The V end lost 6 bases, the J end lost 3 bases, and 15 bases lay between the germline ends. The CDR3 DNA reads TGCGCCAGCACTCTCTGGGGCGGTGAAGAGACCCAGTACTTC. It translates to CASTLWGGEETQYF.

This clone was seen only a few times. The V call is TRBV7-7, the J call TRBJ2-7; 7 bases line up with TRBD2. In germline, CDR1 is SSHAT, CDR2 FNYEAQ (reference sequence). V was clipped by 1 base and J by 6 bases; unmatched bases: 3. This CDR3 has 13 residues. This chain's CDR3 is CASSLGREGEQYF. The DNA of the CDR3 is TGTGCCAGCAGCTTAGGCAGGGAGGGCGAGCAGTACTTC.